The following is a T cell receptor (beta chain) sequence with its context. Its antigen remains unidentified. No quality values exist for individual bases; no much larger clone is one base distant. The library was produced with the immunoSEQ multiplex PCR assay. A mixture of 60 forward primers for TCR Vbeta segments and 13 reverse primers for TCR Jbeta segments was used in the multiplex PCR. Amplification of the CDR3 region of rearranged TCR beta genes was performed with a multiplex PCR assay on genomic DNA. On the Illumina HiSeq System, the amplified TCR beta libraries were sequenced as 87-base-pair reads. As for how the authors treated the data: A later analysis counted about 82 million unique TCR beta chains across the 600 to 850 repertoires, and around 9.9 million of these chains were shared by at least two donors. Raw reads were error-corrected and collapsed into unique sequences with a nearest-neighbor algorithm that merged closely related sequences to remove PCR and sequencing errors. V, D and J gene segments were assigned by aligning CDR3 sequences to IMGT reference sequences. For a sequence to be retained, a match of at least six nucleotides to both a V gene segment and a J gene segment was required. A rearrangement counted as productive if the CDR3 had no stop codons and remained in frame with V and J, and every other rearrangement counted as non-productive. Following IMGT convention, CDR3 was defined as the stretch from the second conserved V-encoded cysteine to the conserved J-encoded phenylalanine. The earlier analysis of 450 to 750 of the donors excluded any sequence lacking an unambiguous match to a single V gene segment. In an earlier analysis of roughly 600 of the donors, a V segment was called functional when productive rearrangements were above 56.7%, and segregating when the standard deviation between donors exceeded 5%. To diagnose cytomegalovirus status from the catalog of TCR beta chain sequences, a statistical classification framework was built. In a later analysis, V and J genes were assigned by comparing TCR nucleotide sequences against IMGT/GENE-DB human TR gene sequences. The TCRdist pipeline was used in a later analysis to assign CDR3 sequences and most-parsimonious VDJ recombination scenarios. A later analysis defined each TCR beta chain by its CDR3 amino acid sequence plus V-gene family, and excluded reads lacking a unique V-gene family. In a later analysis, a few hundred highly shared, low-generation-probability nucleotide sequences were removed to address suspected cross-contamination and a sequencing artifact. A later analysis calculated a clonal expansion index for each public chain from normalized within-repertoire ranks of inferred template counts. In a later analysis, generation probabilities were computed using a VDJ recombination model fitted to out-of-frame rearrangements, and the results were checked against IGoR. Hypergeometric tests were used in a later analysis to score TCR-TCR, TCR-HLA and TCR-CMV co-occurrence, with a repertoire-size bias correction applied to the TCR pairs. False discovery rates were estimated in a later analysis by permuting HLA or CMV assignments 20 times. In a later analysis, co-occurring TCRs were grouped using DBSCAN, with TCRdist sequence similarity added in when clustering inside HLA-allele-positive subsets. Repertoires with fewer than 30,000 or more than 120,000 public chains were left out of co-occurrence clustering, as were a handful of repertoires with anomalous nucleotide sharing. As stored in TCRdb, this immuneACCESS dataset retains in-frame rearrangements with V and J assigned. A fraction of the clones does not appear; measured against another copy, unresolved V genes explain less than half of the discrepancy, and the remainder lacks a known reason. V and J calls and clone size are copied from that table; D and trimming were computed from the DNA. Here the sample has 100,000 to 150,000 clones; 82% occur a single time. Less than 10% of the sample lies in the top ten.

These data belong to a study of cytomegalovirus exposure and HLA in healthy donors (dated by TCRdb to 2017 to 2019). As for the study more broadly: An earlier analysis of around 600 of the donors reported roughly 300 Gb of sequence data and 100 million to 140 million unique TCR beta sequences from about 179 million T cells. Every repertoire in the discovery cohort had been generated on one and the same sequencing platform. In a later analysis, previously published TCR beta repertoires from more than 500 donors were re-analyzed and high-resolution HLA genotyping was added so that TCR occurrence patterns could be studied. Of the 300 to 450 genotyped donors, approximately 82% fell in the genetic ancestry cluster associated with self-reported Caucasian donors. The study aimed to test whether cataloging public T cell receptors could reveal signatures of past pathogen exposure. Besides the first cohort of hundreds of subjects, a separate validation cohort made up of roughly 120 different subjects was used. Five DR-DQ haplotypes were handled as single units for association and clustering, since linkage in the cohort was strong. Genome-wide SNP genotypes for about 60% of the roughly 670 donors were used in a later genetic analysis, which treated that subset as a discovery cohort. Rather than using new phenotypic data, the later analysis identified candidate immune exposures from TCR beta sequences and from how often those sequences occurred across donors. Approximately 300 gigabases of sequencing data and about 92 million unique TCR sequences made up an early release that covered approximately 650 HLA-typed donors. The study combined high-throughput TCR immunosequencing, statistical association of individual TCRs with disease status, and machine learning to predict cytomegalovirus infection status. Among 398 genotyped donors of the cohort, an average of 235,054 unique TCR beta nucleotide sequences were sequenced per donor, approximately 20% of them non-productive. Class I and class II HLA loci were covered by the typing at four-digit resolution. The number of donors typed differed by locus, with about 629-640 for A, B, C, DRB1 and DQB1, more than 500 for DQA1, 600 to 610 for DPA1, and under 490 for DPB1. Donor age, sex, ethnicity and CMV serostatus were collected together with the repertoire data. To decide whether each TCR beta V gene segment behaved as functional or pseudogenic, an earlier analysis of some 580 of the donors relied on high-throughput TCR beta sequencing. The T cell repertoires of under 750 subjects were profiled by immunosequencing and related to cytomegalovirus serostatus. Overall results and qualifications from the work: Most TCR sequences were observed very rarely across donors, whereas some public TCRs were present in many individuals. According to a later analysis, TCR association rates differed among HLA loci, with DRB1 alleles showing the most associated TCRs and HLA-C alleles showing the fewest. A later genetic analysis reported fewer N-insertions in productive TCRs among donors in an Asian-associated ancestry cluster than the 666-donor mean. The study listed 150 to 200 TCR beta chains as associated with cytomegalovirus. V-gene and J-gene trimming of TCR beta chains was associated with a missense DCLRE1C variant in a later genetic analysis, and the association was replicated in an independent cohort. In both the original and validation cohorts, the classifier was reported to diagnose cytomegalovirus status with high specificity and sensitivity. CMV serostatus was the only immune exposure information available for the cohort. Because HLA typing was unavailable for some donors at each locus, only the typed subset was used in association tests. Roughly uniform sequencing depth across donors was assumed in presence/absence analyses, although this assumption may not hold. Because counts were too low, around 18 rarely observed V segments, including chromosome 9 orphons, were left out of the earlier analysis of about 500 of the donors. In a later analysis, most CMV-associated TCR beta chains were found to appear HLA-restricted, with HLA associations seemingly driven largely by CMV exposure. The authors suggested that the approach could potentially be extended to other disease states and immunological phenotypes. Several of the top co-occurrence clusters appeared to be linked to parvovirus B19, influenza, CMV and Epstein-Barr virus, according to a later analysis. When HLA alleles, especially DR and DQ, strongly co-occurred, TCR associations were difficult to assign to individual alleles. Specific HLA alleles were associated with 15,000 to 20,000 TCR beta sequences at a false discovery rate of 0.05 in a later analysis. A further reported finding was that TCR beta sequences accurately predicted the HLA-A and HLA-B alleles for most subjects in the first cohort. Some IMGT-functional V segments, including TRBV6-2 and TRBV6-3, could not be told apart with the 87-base-pair reads, so those segments were excluded. The cohort was sequenced for TCR beta chains only, and without alpha or paired-chain data the features that could be detected were limited. The sequencing pipeline was judged likely to have produced a cluster of highly shared sequence variants as a technical artifact. In a later analysis, HLA-associated TCR beta chains were found to be more clonally expanded and to have lower generation probabilities than equally common non-associated chains. Three of the identified cytomegalovirus-associated TCR beta chains were confirmed in vitro to be specific for cytomegalovirus antigens. Linkage disequilibrium might explain the correlated functional status among segregating V segments, but an unknown experimental factor could not be ruled out. An earlier analysis of several hundred of the donors showed that most TCR beta V segments appeared in productive rearrangements either about 90% or about 30% of the time, which broadly matched IMGT annotations.

The cohort was made up of several hundred healthy bone marrow donors. All cohort members were sampled while nominally healthy, although unrecorded immune exposures were likely present. The donor tested CMV seropositive, placing the donor among the approximately 290 seropositive members of the cohort. A peripheral blood sample was provided by each donor, and peripheral blood mononuclear cells were used for TCR beta sequencing. Genomic DNA was extracted from the blood cell samples with the Qiagen DNeasy Blood Extraction Kit. Ends trimmed: V by 4 bases, J by 3 bases; bases unmatched to a gene: 9. The CDR3 numbers 15 residues from cysteine through phenylalanine. Only CDR3 DNA is held: 45 bases, read in frame from base 1. Looking up the germline V gene yields CDR1 SGHRS and CDR2 YFSETQ.

The sample comprised PBMCs. The rearrangement combines TRBV5-1 with TRBJ1-1; TRBD1 aligns with 7 central bases. This sequence was found in a woman aged 45-60 years in good health and CMV-seropositive. The CDR3 region reads CASSPPDRVDTEAFF. The DNA is TGCGCCAGCAGCCCCCCCGACAGGGTGGACACTGAAGCTTTCTTT.